The source of this TCR beta chain is a study of patients and donors after allogeneic stem cell transplantation. The germline CDR1 and CDR2 sequences are MNHEY and SVGAGI. The J segment lost 2 bases and the V segment lost 4 bases, leaving 6 bases of the junction unmatched. The CDR3 runs 15 residues. TCRdb fed the RT-PCR reads into MiXCR, producing one record per CDR3 protein. The sample carries tens of thousands of distinct CDR3 sequences, over 6.5% recorded once. At least ten counts were recorded for this clonotype. The source material was blood, either unsorted or a sorted T cell fraction (not recorded which). This sequence originates from a human donor who was either an allogeneic HSCT recipient or a stem cell or donor lymphocyte infusion donor (not recorded which). It is not recorded whose cells these are; they may come from a transplant donor. The V call is TRBV6-5, the J call TRBJ2-7; 9 bases agree with TRBD1. Written as DNA, the CDR3 is TGTGCCAGCAGTTTAGACAGGGGGGGTACCTACGAGCAGTACTTC. Protein product: CASSLDRGGTYEQYF.